The TCR beta chain described here comes from a study of cytomegalovirus exposure and HLA in healthy donors. Study context: The 90 to 150 validation repertoires, a later analysis reported, used the same platform as the approximately 730 repertoires from the first cohort. Regarding the study as a whole: According to the study, around 150 TCR beta chains were cytomegalovirus-associated. Three CMV-associated chains were confirmed in vitro to be specific for CMV antigens. Reported results showed that the classifier diagnosed cytomegalovirus status with high specificity and sensitivity.

Measured with immunoSEQ multiplex PCR; TCRdb has only the in-frame clones, and not every one. Among some 210,000 clones listed, 70% to 90% were seen once. CDR1 and CDR2 (germline): GTSNPN, SVGIG (reference sequence). The CDR3 spans 11 residues. To note about this clone: Its target is not known. An end of the junction does not agree with germline; a read error may underlie this.

This TCR came from a woman younger than 35 in good health and CMV-seronegative. Material: PBMCs. The chain combines TRBV30 with TRBJ1-1; no definite D call. The CDR3 reads CAWSVLGSPAW. CDR3 in DNA: TGTGCCTGGAGTGTACTAGGTTCCCCCGCTTGG.